The TCR beta chain described here comes from a study of metastatic and nonmetastatic thyroid tumors (dated by TCRdb to 2018 to 2020). Regarding the complete study: The researchers compared repertoires between peripheral blood samples and tumor or nodule tissue samples from patients with malignant or benign thyroid disease.

For CDR1 and CDR2, the germline V gene (reference sequence) lists SGHAT and FQDESV. The CDR3 starts with the cysteine, ends with the phenylalanine, and has 14 residues. The retained sequence is limited to the CDR3, 42 bases, with the frame set at the first base. The junction carries 9 bases between V and J, which are trimmed by 2 bases and 2 bases respectively. This clone has ten or more counts. Its antigen remains unidentified. No base-level quality is on record; no much larger clone is a single base apart. The sample contains more than one DNA sequence encoding this CDR3. The library was generated by PCR. TCRdb records Illumina HiSeq 4000 as the sequencer. High-throughput sequencing was used to profile the TCR beta-chain CDR3 region of every patient. The study's processing was this. The researchers built a classifier to tell apart papillary thyroid cancer patients with distant metastasis, based on CDR3 differences among clinicopathological groups. The Shannon index was used to assess repertoire diversity, and the Morisita-Horn index was used to assess tumor-blood repertoire similarity. TCRdb passed the public sequencing reads through fastp at Q25 and MiXCR, retaining productive beta sequences. TCRdb assigned the V and J calls; the authors' analysis was not used. Here the sample has some 19,000 clones; roughly 36% occur a single time. Clones ranked in the top ten supply about a sixth of the sample.

No treatment had been received by any patient before thyroid surgery. Patient clinical samples collected from about 2011 to 2018 were retrospectively analysed using T-cell receptor beta sequencing. Study-level results and caveats: In both blood and tumor samples, TCR beta diversity was reported to be significantly higher in malignant tumors than in benign nodules.

The chain employs TRBV11-1 and TRBJ2-5; the D gene assignment is ambiguous. The source material was tumor tissue. The source is a female donor with papillary thyroid cancer or a benign thyroid nodule (not recorded which). Some clones in this sample may be carry-over from other donors' samples. CDR3 protein: CASSLTYGQETQYF. The sequenced DNA is TGTGCCAGCAGCTTAACTTACGGACAAGAGACCCAGTACTTC.